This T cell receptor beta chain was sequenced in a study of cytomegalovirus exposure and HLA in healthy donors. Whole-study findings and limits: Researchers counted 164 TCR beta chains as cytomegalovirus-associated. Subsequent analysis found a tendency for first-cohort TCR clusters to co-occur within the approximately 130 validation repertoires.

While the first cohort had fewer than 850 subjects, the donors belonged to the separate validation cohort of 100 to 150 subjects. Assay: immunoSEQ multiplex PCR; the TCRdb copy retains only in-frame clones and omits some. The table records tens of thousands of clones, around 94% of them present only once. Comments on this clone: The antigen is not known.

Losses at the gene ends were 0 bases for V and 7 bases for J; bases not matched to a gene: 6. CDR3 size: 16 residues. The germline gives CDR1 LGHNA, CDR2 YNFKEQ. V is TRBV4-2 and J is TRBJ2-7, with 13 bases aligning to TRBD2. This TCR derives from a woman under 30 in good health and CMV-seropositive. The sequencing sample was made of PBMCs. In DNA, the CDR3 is TGTGCCAGCAGCCAAGATTGGGGACTAGCGGGGAGAGAGCAGTACTTC. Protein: CASSQDWGLAGREQYF.